The 7 T cell receptor beta chains reported below all come from one sample, sequenced in a study of glioma-infiltrating T cells after dendritic cell vaccination (dated by TCRdb to 2016 to 2017). The time point label here, explained by the study, means: after dendritic cell vaccination, including at tumor progression/relapse. Library prep was done by the immunoSEQ multiplex PCR assay. The source is immuneACCESS, and TCRdb retained only in-frame sequences with V and J called. Part of the clones is not carried over; for the studies checked, unresolved V genes explain less than half of this, and the remainder is unexplained. The sample includes 90,000 to 140,000 clones, with almost 90% observed a single time. The top ten clonotypes cover roughly 3% of the sample. The source material was blood, sampled after dendritic cell vaccination. These receptors came from a human donor with glioblastoma.

The chain is built from TRBV6-6 and TRBJ1-2; D unresolved. This CDR3 comprises 13 residues. Trimming removed 2 bases at V and 5 bases at J, with 9 bases between. The germline gives CDR1 MNHNY, CDR2 SVGAGI (reference sequence). The CDR3 protein is CASSYRENYGYTF. The CDR3 coding sequence is TGTGCCAGCAGTTACCGGGAAAATTATGGCTACACCTTC.

This clone appeared once. The V call is TRBV5-3, the J call TRBJ2-7, with 8 bases lining up with TRBD1. TRBV5-3 is placed among ORFs of uncertain function. J gave up 0 bases and V 4 bases, and 9 bases lay outside the gene matches. CDR3 length: 16 amino acids. This CDR3 is CARSPGQGLSSYEQYF. The CDR3 DNA reads TGTGCCAGAAGCCCTGGACAGGGTTTGAGCTCCTACGAGCAGTACTTC.

This clone has only one observation. The chain employs TRBV5-1 and TRBJ1-1; possible D gene TRBD1, 5 bases. Trimming took 1 base from V and 0 from J, leaving 13 bases between them. This CDR3 is built from 16 residues. CDR1 is SGHRS and CDR2 is YFSETQ in the germline V gene. The CDR3 DNA sequence: TGCGCCAGCAGCTTGAGGCAGGGCAGCTTGAACACTGAAGCTTTCTTT. As protein: CASSLRQGSLNTEAFF. The full variable domain, with the rest looked up from reference TRBV5-1 and TRBJ1-1, is KAGVTQTPRYLIKTRGQQVTLSCSPISGHRSVSWYQQTPGQGLQFLFEYFSETQRNKGNFPGRFSGRQFSNSRSEMNVSTLELGDSALYLCASSLRQGSLNTEAFFGQGTRLTVV.

The genes are TRBV10-3 and TRBJ1-1, with D unresolved. The V gene's germline CDR1 is ENHRY and CDR2 SYGVKD. Trimming shortened V by 4 bases and J by 1 base, and 7 bases separated the two germline ends. CDR3 length equals 13 residues. The CDR3 sequence: CAISVAENTEAFF. Here the CDR3 DNA reads TGTGCCATCAGTGTAGCAGAGAACACTGAAGCTTTCTTT.

The chain is built from TRBV19 and TRBJ1-4; D is possibly TRBD1 (6 bases). The length of the CDR3 is 14 residues. Germline values: CDR1 LNHDA, CDR2 SQIVND (reference sequence). Trimming cost V 5 bases and J 8 bases, with 15 bases left between them. CDR3 nucleotides: TGTGCCAGTAGTCTACAGGGATTTGGCGAAAAACTGTTTTTT. It specifies CASSLQGFGEKLFF.

This chain connects TRBV5-1 to TRBJ2-3; maybe TRBD1 (5 bases). Germline CDR1 reads SGHRS; CDR2 reads YFSETQ. Trimming left V 4 bases short and J 1 base short, with 10 bases between. This CDR3 is built from 14 residues. The CDR3, as DNA: TGCGCCAGCAGCCCGCAAGGGGGCACAGATACGCAGTATTTT. Its protein is CASSPQGGTDTQYF.

The V and J genes are TRBV6-1 and TRBJ2-1, with 9 positions matching TRBD2. The CDR3 runs 13 residues. The germline gives CDR1 MNHNS, CDR2 SASEGT. Trimming removed 5 bases from V and 6 bases from J; junction bases left unmatched: 2. CDR3 nucleotides: TGTGCCAGCAGTCCGCGGGGGGGCAATGAGCAGTTCTTC. Its translation is CASSPRGGNEQFF.